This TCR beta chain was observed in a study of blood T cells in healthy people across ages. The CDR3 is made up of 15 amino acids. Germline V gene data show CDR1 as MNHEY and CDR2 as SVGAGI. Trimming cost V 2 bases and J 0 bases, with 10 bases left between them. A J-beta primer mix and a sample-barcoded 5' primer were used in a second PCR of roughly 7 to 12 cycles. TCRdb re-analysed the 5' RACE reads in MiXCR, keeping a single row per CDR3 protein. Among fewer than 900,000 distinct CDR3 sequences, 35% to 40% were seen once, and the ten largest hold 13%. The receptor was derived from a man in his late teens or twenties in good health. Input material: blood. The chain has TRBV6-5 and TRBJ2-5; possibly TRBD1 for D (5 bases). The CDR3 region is CASSYGQGDQETQYF. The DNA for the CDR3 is TGTGCCAGCAGTTACGGGCAGGGTGACCAAGAGACCCAGTACTTC.